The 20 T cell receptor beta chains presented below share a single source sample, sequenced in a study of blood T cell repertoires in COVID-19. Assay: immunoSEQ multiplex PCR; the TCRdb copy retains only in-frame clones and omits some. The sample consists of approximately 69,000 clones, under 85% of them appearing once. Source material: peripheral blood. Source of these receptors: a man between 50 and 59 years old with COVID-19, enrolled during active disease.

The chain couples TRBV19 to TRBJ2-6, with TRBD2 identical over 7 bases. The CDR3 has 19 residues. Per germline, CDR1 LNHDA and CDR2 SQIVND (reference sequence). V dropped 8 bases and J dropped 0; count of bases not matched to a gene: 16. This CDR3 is CASCLVGRRGSSGANVLTF. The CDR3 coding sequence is TGTGCCAGTTGCCTAGTAGGAAGGCGGGGGAGCTCTGGGGCCAACGTCCTGACTTTC.

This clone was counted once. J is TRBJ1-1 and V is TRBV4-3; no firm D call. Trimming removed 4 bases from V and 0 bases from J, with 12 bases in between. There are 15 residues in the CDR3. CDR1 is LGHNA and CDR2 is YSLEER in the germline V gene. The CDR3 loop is CASSLTRILNTEAFF. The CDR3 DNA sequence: TGCGCCAGCAGCCTGACACGGATTTTGAACACTGAAGCTTTCTTT.

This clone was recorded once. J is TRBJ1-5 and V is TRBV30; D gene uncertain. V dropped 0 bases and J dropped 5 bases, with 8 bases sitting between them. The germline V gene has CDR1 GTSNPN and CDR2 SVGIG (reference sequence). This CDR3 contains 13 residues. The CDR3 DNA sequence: TGTGCCTGGAGTGTTGCGCGGGATCAGCCCCAGCATTTT. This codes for CAWSVARDQPQHF. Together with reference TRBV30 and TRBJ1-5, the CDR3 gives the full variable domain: SQTIHQWPATLVQPVGSPLSLECTVEGTSNPNLYWYRQAAGRGLQLLFYSVGIGQISSEVPQNLSASRPQDRQFILSSKKLLLSDSGFYLCAWSVARDQPQHFGDGTRLSIL.

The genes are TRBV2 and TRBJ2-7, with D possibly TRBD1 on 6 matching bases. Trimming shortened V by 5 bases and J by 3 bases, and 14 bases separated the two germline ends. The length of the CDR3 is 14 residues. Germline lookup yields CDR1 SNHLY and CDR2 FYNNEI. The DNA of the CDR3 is TGTGCCAGCAGTCACAGGGTCCCAAGCTACGAGCAGTACTTC. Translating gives CASSHRVPSYEQYF. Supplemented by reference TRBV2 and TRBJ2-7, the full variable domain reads EPEVTQTPSHQVTQMGQEVILRCVPISNHLYFYWYRQILGQKVEFLVSFYNNEISEKSEIFDDQFSVERPDGSNFTLKIRSTKLEDSAMYFCASSHRVPSYEQYFGPGTRLTVT.

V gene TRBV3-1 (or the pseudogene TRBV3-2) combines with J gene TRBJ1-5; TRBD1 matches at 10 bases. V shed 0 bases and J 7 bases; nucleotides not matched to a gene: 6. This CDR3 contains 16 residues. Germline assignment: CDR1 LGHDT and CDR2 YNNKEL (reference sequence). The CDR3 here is CASSQDSTGGSQPQHF. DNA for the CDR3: TGTGCCAGCAGCCAAGACTCGACAGGGGGCAGCCAGCCCCAGCATTTT.

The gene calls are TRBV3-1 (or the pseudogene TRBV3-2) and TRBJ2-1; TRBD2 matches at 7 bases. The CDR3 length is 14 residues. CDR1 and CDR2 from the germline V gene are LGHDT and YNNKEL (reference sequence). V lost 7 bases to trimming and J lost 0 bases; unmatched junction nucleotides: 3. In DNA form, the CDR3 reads TGTGCCAGCACCCGCGGGGGCTCCTACAATGAGCAGTTCTTC. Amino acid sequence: CASTRGGSYNEQFF.

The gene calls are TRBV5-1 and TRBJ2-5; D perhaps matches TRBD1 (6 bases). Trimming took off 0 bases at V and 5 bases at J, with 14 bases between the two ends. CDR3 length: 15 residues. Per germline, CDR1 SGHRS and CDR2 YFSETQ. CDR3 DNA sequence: TGCGCCAGCAGCTTGGAGGTGGGGGCAGGGGAGACCCAGTACTTC. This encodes CASSLEVGAGETQYF.

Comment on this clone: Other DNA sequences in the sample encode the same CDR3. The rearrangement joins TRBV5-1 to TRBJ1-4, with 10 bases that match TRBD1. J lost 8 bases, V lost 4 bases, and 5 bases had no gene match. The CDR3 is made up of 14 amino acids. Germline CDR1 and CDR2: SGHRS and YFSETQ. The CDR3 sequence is CASSLGQGREKLFF. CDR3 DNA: TGCGCCAGCAGCCTGGGACAGGGGAGGGAAAAACTGTTTTTT.

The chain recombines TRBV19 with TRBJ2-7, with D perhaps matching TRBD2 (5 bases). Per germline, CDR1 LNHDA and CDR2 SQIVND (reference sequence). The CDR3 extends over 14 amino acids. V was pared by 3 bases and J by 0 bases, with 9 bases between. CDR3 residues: CASSIQDSSYEQYF. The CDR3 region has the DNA TGTGCCAGTAGTATCCAGGACTCCTCCTACGAGCAGTACTTC.

The CDR3 sequence is CASRYGTGNGYTF. CDR3 DNA sequence: TGTGCCAGCAGGTACGGGACAGGGAATGGCTACACCTTC. This rearrangement joins TRBV2 to TRBJ1-2, with 9 bases identical to TRBD1. Germline V lookup: CDR1 SNHLY, CDR2 FYNNEI. The J segment lost 6 bases and the V segment lost 6 bases, leaving 5 bases of the junction unmatched. The CDR3 spans 13 residues. Supplemented by reference TRBV2 and TRBJ1-2, the full variable domain reads EPEVTQTPSHQVTQMGQEVILRCVPISNHLYFYWYRQILGQKVEFLVSFYNNEISEKSEIFDDQFSVERPDGSNFTLKIRSTKLEDSAMYFCASRYGTGNGYTFGSGTRLTVV.

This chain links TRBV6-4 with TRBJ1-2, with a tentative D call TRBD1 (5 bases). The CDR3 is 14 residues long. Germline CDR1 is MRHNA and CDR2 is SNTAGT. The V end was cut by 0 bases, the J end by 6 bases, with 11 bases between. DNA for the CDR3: TGTGCCAGCAGTGACTCACAGGTTGGGAATGGCTACACCTTC. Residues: CASSDSQVGNGYTF.

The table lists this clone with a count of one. The CDR3 DNA reads TGTGCCAGCAGCTTAGGTCGACAGCTAAATTCACCCCTCCACTTT. Amino acid sequence: CASSLGRQLNSPLHF. This rearrangement joins TRBV13 to TRBJ1-6, with D possibly being TRBD1 (5 bases). The CDR3 runs to 15 residues. Trimming shortened V by 0 bases and J by 7 bases, and 10 bases separated the two germline ends. Germline CDR1 is PRHDT and CDR2 is FYEKMQ (reference sequence).

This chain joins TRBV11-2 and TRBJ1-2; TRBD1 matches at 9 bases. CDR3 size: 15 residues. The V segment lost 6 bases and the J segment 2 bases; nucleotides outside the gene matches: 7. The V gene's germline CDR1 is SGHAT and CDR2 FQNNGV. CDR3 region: CASRRTGALNYGYTF. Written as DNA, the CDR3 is TGTGCCAGCAGAAGGACAGGGGCCCTGAACTATGGCTACACCTTC.

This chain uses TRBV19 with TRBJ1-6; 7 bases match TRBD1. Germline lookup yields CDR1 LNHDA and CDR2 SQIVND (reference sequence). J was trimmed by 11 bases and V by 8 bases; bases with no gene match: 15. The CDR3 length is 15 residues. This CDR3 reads CASGRRGTVAAPLHF. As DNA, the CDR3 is TGTGCCAGTGGTCGCCGCGGGACAGTTGCTGCACCCCTCCACTTT.

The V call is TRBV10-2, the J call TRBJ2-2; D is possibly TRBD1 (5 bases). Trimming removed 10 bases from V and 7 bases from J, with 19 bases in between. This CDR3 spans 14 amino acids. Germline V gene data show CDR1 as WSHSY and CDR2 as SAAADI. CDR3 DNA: TGCGCCACGCGCAGGGAAGTTGACGTCGGGGAGCTGTTTTTT. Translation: CATRREVDVGELFF.

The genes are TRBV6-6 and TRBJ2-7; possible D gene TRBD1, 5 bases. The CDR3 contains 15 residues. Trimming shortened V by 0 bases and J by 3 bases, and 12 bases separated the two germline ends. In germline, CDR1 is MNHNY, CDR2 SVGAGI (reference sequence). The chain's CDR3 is CASSYSSGSGYEQYF. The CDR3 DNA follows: TGTGCCAGCAGTTACTCGTCAGGGTCTGGCTACGAGCAGTACTTC.

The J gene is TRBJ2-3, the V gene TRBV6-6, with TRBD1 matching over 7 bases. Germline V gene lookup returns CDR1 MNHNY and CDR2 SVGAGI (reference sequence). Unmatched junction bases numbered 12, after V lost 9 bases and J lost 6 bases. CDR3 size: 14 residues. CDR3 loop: CASYNRGSGDTQYF. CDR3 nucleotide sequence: TGTGCCAGTTACAACAGGGGCTCTGGGGATACGCAGTATTTT.

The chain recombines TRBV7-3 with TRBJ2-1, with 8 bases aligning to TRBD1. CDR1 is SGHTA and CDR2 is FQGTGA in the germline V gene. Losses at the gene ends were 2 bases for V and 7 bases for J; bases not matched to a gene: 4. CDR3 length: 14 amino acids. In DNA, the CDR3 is TGTGCCAGCAGCTTAGGACAGGGTCAGAATGAGCAGTTCTTC. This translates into CASSLGQGQNEQFF.

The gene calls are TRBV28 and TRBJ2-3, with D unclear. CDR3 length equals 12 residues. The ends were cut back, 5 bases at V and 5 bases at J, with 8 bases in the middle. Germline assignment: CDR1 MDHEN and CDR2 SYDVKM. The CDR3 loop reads CASSLLLDTQYF. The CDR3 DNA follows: TGTGCCAGCAGTCTCCTCCTAGATACGCAGTATTTT.

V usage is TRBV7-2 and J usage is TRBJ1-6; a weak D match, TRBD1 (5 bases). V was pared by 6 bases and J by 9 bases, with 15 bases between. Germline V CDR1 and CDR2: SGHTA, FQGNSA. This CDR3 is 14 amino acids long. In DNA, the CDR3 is TGTGCCAGCAGTTCCAGGGTAGAGAGTTCACCCCTCCACTTT. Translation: CASSSRVESSPLHF. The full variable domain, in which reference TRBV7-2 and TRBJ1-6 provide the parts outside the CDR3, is GAGVSQSPSNKVTEKGKDVELRCDPISGHTALYWYRQSLGQGLEFLIYFQGNSAPDKSGLPSDRFSAERTGGSVSTLTIQRTQQEDSAVYLCASSSRVESSPLHFGNGTRLTVT.